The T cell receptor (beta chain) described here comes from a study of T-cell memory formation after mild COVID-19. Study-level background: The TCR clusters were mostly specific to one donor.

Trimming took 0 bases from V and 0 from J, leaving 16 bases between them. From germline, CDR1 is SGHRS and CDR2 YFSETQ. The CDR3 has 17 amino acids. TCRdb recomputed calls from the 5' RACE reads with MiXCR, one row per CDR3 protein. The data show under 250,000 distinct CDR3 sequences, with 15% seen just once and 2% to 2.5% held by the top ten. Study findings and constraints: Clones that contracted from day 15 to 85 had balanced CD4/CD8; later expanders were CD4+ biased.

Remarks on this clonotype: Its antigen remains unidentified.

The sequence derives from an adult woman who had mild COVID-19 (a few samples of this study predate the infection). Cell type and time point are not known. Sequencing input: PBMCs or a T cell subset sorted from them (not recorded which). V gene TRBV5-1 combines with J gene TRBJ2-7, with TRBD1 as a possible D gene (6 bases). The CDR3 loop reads CASSLAVGAVASYEQYF. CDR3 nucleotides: TGCGCCAGCAGCTTGGCCGTGGGGGCGGTGGCCTCCTACGAGCAGTACTTC.